These 29 T cell receptor beta chains originate from one sample sequenced in a study of CD8 T cells in Susac syndrome. It was with random hexamers that 0.5 to 1 ug RNA was reverse transcribed. TCRdb reanalysed the immunoSEQ multiplex PCR reads using MiXCR and keeps one entry per CDR3 protein. This table holds about 180,000 distinct CDR3 sequences, almost 96% found once. The sample consisted of CD4+ T cells from PBMCs. All receptors come from a human donor with multiple sclerosis.

The V and J genes are TRBV7-9 and TRBJ1-4; the D is unclear. The CDR3 loop spans 14 amino acids. Trimming removed 2 bases at V and 2 bases at J, with 6 bases between. Germline V gene lookup returns CDR1 SEHNR and CDR2 FQNEAQ (reference sequence). The CDR3 coding sequence is TGTGCCAGCAGCTTAATGGTCACTAATGAAAAACTGTTTTTT. This translates into CASSLMVTNEKLFF.

The rearrangement links TRBV3-1 to TRBJ1-1, with D hard to call. Germline loops: CDR1 LGHDT, CDR2 YNNKEL (reference sequence). Deletions cut 2 bases from V and 3 bases from J, with 13 bases between. The CDR3 extends over 15 amino acids. The DNA of the CDR3 is TGTGCCAGCAGCCAAAAATGGCGATTGGACACTGAAGCTTTCTTT. Protein product: CASSQKWRLDTEAFF. Full variable domain (outside the CDR3, taken from reference TRBV3-1 and TRBJ1-1): DTAVSQTPKYLVTQMGNDKSIKCEQNLGHDTMYWYKQDSKKFLKIMFSYNNKELIINETVPNRFSPKSPDKAHLNLHINSLELGDSAVYFCASSQKWRLDTEAFFGQGTRLTVV.

This rearrangement joins TRBV7-2 to TRBJ2-1, with D tentatively TRBD1 or TRBD2 (6 bases each). V lost 4 bases to trimming and J lost 4 bases, with 17 bases between them. The V gene's germline CDR1 is SGHTA and CDR2 FQGNSA. The CDR3 loop spans 16 amino acids. Written as DNA, the CDR3 is TGTGCCAGCAGCTCCAGGTGGGGGGCGGGTTACAATGAGCAGTTCTTC. Translation gives CASSSRWGAGYNEQFF. The complete variable domain, with remaining parts taken from reference TRBV7-2 and TRBJ2-1, reads GAGVSQSPSNKVTEKGKDVELRCDPISGHTALYWYRQSLGQGLEFLIYFQGNSAPDKSGLPSDRFSAERTGGSVSTLTIQRTQQEDSAVYLCASSSRWGAGYNEQFFGPGTRLTVL.

This clonotype appeared once. The chain joins TRBV28 to TRBJ1-1, with D perhaps TRBD1 (5 bases). The germline gives CDR1 MDHEN, CDR2 SYDVKM. The CDR3 has 15 amino acids. Trimming pared 7 bases from V and 6 bases from J, leaving 21 bases between. For the CDR3, the DNA is TGTGCCAGCATTATAGCGCACGGGGACGGGGCTGAAGCTTTCTTT. Amino acids: CASIIAHGDGAEAFF.

The chain joins TRBV6-5 to TRBJ2-3; TRBD1 matches 12 bases. Trimming removed 2 bases from V and 6 bases from J; junction bases left unmatched: 6. The CDR3 extends over 16 amino acids. CDR1 is MNHEY, CDR2 SVGAGI, per germline. CDR3 in DNA: TGTGCCAGCAGTTACGCCGGGACAGGGGGCATCGATACGCAGTATTTT. The encoded protein is CASSYAGTGGIDTQYF.

V is TRBV7-2 and J is TRBJ2-5; TRBD1 might be the D (7 bases). The V end lost 5 bases, the J end lost 5 bases, and 15 bases lay between the germline ends. Germline V CDR1 and CDR2: SGHTA, FQGNSA. This CDR3 region has 14 residues. CDR3 sequence (DNA): TGTGCCAGCAGCAAGGCGGCAGGGGGGGAGACCCAGTACTTC. Translating gives CASSKAAGGETQYF.

This chain uses TRBV5-1 with TRBJ2-2, with D perhaps TRBD2 (5 bases). Trimming stripped 4 bases from V and 7 bases from J, with 14 bases between. The V gene's germline CDR1 is SGHRS and CDR2 YFSETQ. The CDR3 covers 14 residues. DNA for the CDR3: TGCGCCAGCAGCATGGACTCCGGACGCGGGGAGCTGTTTTTT. Translated: CASSMDSGRGELFF.

The chain employs TRBV29-1 and TRBJ2-1, with D possibly being TRBD1 (6 bases). V gave up 7 bases and J gave up 6 bases, with 19 bases separating them. Germline loops: CDR1 SQVTM, CDR2 ANQGSEA. The CDR3 sequence is 14 residues long. CDR3 in amino acids: CSAVRVGGRNEQFF. CDR3 DNA sequence: TGCAGCGCCGTCAGGGTAGGGGGACGCAATGAGCAGTTCTTC.

The chain is built from TRBV7-9 and TRBJ1-6, with unresolved D. V was clipped by 1 base and J by 8 bases, with 9 bases between them. The CDR3 has 14 amino acids. CDR1 is SEHNR, CDR2 FQNEAQ, per germline (reference sequence). CDR3 sequence reads: CASSLEDPDSPLHF. The CDR3, as DNA: TGTGCCAGCAGCTTAGAGGACCCAGATTCACCCCTCCACTTT.

The chain has TRBV30 and TRBJ1-2, with D possibly matching TRBD1 (5 bases). Germline CDR1 reads GTSNPN; CDR2 reads SVGIG (reference sequence). CDR3 length equals 17 residues. V was pared by 0 bases and J by 5 bases, with 22 bases between. In DNA form, the CDR3 reads TGTGCCTGGAGTGTACAGATGCGGTCCCAACGGGGGTATGGCTACACCTTC. This sequence encodes CAWSVQMRSQRGYGYTF. The whole variable domain, remainder taken from reference TRBV30 and TRBJ1-2, is SQTIHQWPATLVQPVGSPLSLECTVEGTSNPNLYWYRQAAGRGLQLLFYSVGIGQISSEVPQNLSASRPQDRQFILSSKKLLLSDSGFYLCAWSVQMRSQRGYGYTFGSGTRLTVV.

The chain is built from TRBV2 and TRBJ2-1; D is perhaps TRBD1 or TRBD2 (5 bases each). Germline V lookup: CDR1 SNHLY, CDR2 FYNNEI. The CDR3 length is 15 residues. Trimming left V 4 bases short and J 4 bases short, with 14 bases between. This chain's CDR3 is CASSAGTGPYNEQFF. In DNA form, the CDR3 reads TGTGCCAGCAGTGCCGGTACGGGGCCATACAATGAGCAGTTCTTC.

This chain joins TRBV4-3 and TRBJ1-4; D possibly corresponds to TRBD1 (5 bases). Deletions cut 5 bases from V and 0 bases from J, with 13 bases between. The germline V gene encodes CDR1 LGHNA and CDR2 YSLEER. This CDR3 is 16 amino acids long. Here the CDR3 DNA reads TGCGCCAGCAGCATCGTGAGGGGATCAACTAATGAAAAACTGTTTTTT. Translation gives CASSIVRGSTNEKLFF.

V usage is TRBV18 and J usage is TRBJ2-5, with unresolved D. Germline CDR1 reads KGHSH; CDR2 reads LQKENI. V dropped 4 bases and J dropped 1 base, with 13 bases sitting between them. This CDR3 has 15 amino acids. The CDR3 is CASSRVGGTQETQYF. The CDR3 DNA reads TGTGCCAGCTCACGGGTCGGCGGAACCCAAGAGACCCAGTACTTC.

The V and J genes are TRBV6-5 and TRBJ1-5; 7 bases align to TRBD1. The length of the CDR3 is 16 residues. Losses at the gene ends were 3 bases for V and 5 bases for J; bases not matched to a gene: 10. Germline CDR1 reads MNHEY; CDR2 reads SVGAGI. The CDR3 DNA sequence: TGTGCCAGCAGTTATTCCACAGGGGAAGGGGATCAGCCCCAGCATTTT. Translation: CASSYSTGEGDQPQHF.

The chain recombines TRBV20-1 with TRBJ1-5; D might be TRBD1 (5 bases). In germline, CDR1 is DFQATT, CDR2 SNEGSKA (reference sequence). V lost 1 base, J lost 9 bases, and 7 bases lay in between. The CDR3 has 11 residues. The CDR3 is CSARGDGPQHF. CDR3 nucleotides: TGCAGTGCTAGAGGGGACGGGCCCCAGCATTTT.

The chain is built from TRBV27 and TRBJ1-5, with a possible D match to TRBD1 (5 bases). The CDR3 runs 15 residues. Germline values: CDR1 MNHEY, CDR2 SMNVEV (reference sequence). V was clipped by 5 bases and J by 2 bases, with 13 bases between them. CDR3 region: CASSPDWGGNQPQHF. The CDR3 nucleotides read TGTGCCAGCAGTCCGGACTGGGGCGGCAATCAGCCCCAGCATTTT.

This chain's CDR3 is CSVEQRGRETQYF. The CDR3 DNA sequence: TGCAGCGTTGAACAGCGCGGCCGGGAGACCCAGTACTTC. J is TRBJ2-5 and V is TRBV29-1, with D unresolved. Germline CDR1 is SQVTM and CDR2 is ANQGSEA. The V and J ends lost 2 bases and 5 bases respectively, with 12 bases between them. This CDR3 comprises 13 residues.

The chain carries TRBV20-1 and TRBJ2-3, with 15 bases identical to TRBD2. Germline assignment: CDR1 DFQATT and CDR2 SNEGSKA (reference sequence). CDR3 length: 16 amino acids. V lost 3 bases and J lost 5; bases outside the gene matches: 6. CDR3 in amino acids: CSASGLAGGRGDTQYF. In nucleotides, the CDR3 is TGCAGTGCTAGCGGACTAGCGGGGGGGCGGGGAGATACGCAGTATTTT.

This chain links TRBV29-1 with TRBJ1-5, with TRBD1 identical over 8 bases. V lost 4 bases and J lost 4; bases outside the gene matches: 6. CDR3 size: 14 residues. From germline, CDR1 is SQVTM and CDR2 ANQGSEA. CDR3 sequence (DNA): TGCAGCGTTGGACAGGGGTTGGGGAATCAGCCCCAGCATTTT. Translated, it gives CSVGQGLGNQPQHF.

This chain links TRBV29-1 with TRBJ2-3, with D perhaps matching TRBD2 (5 bases). Trimming took 6 bases from V and 2 from J, leaving 15 bases between them. Germline CDR1 SQVTM, CDR2 ANQGSEA. The CDR3 runs to 14 residues. CDR3 loop: CSVLVGVHTDTQYF. CDR3 nucleotide sequence: TGCAGCGTCCTGGTCGGGGTCCACACAGATACGCAGTATTTT.

The chain is built from TRBV7-8 and TRBJ2-7; no clear D gene. The V gene's germline CDR1 is SGHVS and CDR2 FQNEAQ. CDR3 length equals 13 residues. V lost 1 base and J lost 5, with 9 bases in between. The CDR3: CASSLGVGNEQYF. In DNA, the CDR3 is TGTGCCAGCAGCTTAGGGGTTGGAAACGAGCAGTACTTC.

V is TRBV20-1 and J is TRBJ2-7; 9 bases line up with TRBD1. CDR1 is DFQATT, CDR2 SNEGSKA, per germline (reference sequence). This CDR3 is built from 16 residues. V lost 0 bases, J lost 3 bases, and 9 bases stayed unmatched. CDR3 DNA sequence: TGCAGTGCTAGAGAGGCAACGGGACAGGGCCTCTACGAGCAGTACTTC. Amino acids: CSAREATGQGLYEQYF.

This clonotype was observed a single time. This chain links TRBV29-1 with TRBJ1-2, with 11 bases fitting TRBD1. The CDR3 is 15 residues long. V lost 6 bases, J lost 2 bases, and 8 bases stayed unmatched. Germline-derived CDR1 and CDR2 are SQVTM and ANQGSEA. CDR3 loop: CSVGTGGGLNYGYTF. In DNA, the CDR3 is TGCAGCGTCGGGACAGGGGGAGGATTAAACTATGGCTACACCTTC.

This clonotype was detected only a few times. As DNA, the CDR3 is TGTGCCAGCAGCCCGGAGAGGGGGCCATACAATGAGCAGTTCTTC. Translating gives CASSPERGPYNEQFF. The chain uses TRBV5-6 and TRBJ2-1, with 7 bases fitting TRBD1. V dropped 4 bases and J dropped 4; count of bases not matched to a gene: 8. The CDR3 totals 15 residues. Germline CDR1 is SGHDT and CDR2 is YYEEEE. The full variable domain, its missing parts supplied by reference TRBV5-6 and TRBJ2-1, is DAGVTQSPTHLIKTRGQQVTLRCSPKSGHDTVSWYQQALGQGPQFIFQYYEEEERQRGNFPDRFSGHQFPNYSSELNVNALLLGDSALYLCASSPERGPYNEQFFGPGTRLTVL.

The rearrangement uses TRBV7-2 and TRBJ2-5, with TRBD1 matching over 11 bases. The CDR3 has 16 residues. Germline V gene data show CDR1 as SGHTA and CDR2 as FQGNSA. V lost 4 bases, J lost 1 base, and 5 bases stayed unmatched. The CDR3 spells CASSSTGTGGQETQYF. The CDR3 DNA is TGTGCCAGCAGCTCCACCGGGACAGGGGGCCAAGAGACCCAGTACTTC.

The chain carries TRBV6-5 and TRBJ1-1; tentatively, D is TRBD1 (5 bases). Germline CDR1 reads MNHEY; CDR2 reads SVGAGI. Trimming removed 5 bases from V and 4 bases from J, with 14 bases in between. CDR3 size: 14 residues. CDR3 nucleotides: TGTGCCAGCAGTCTCTCCACGGGACGCACTGAAGCTTTCTTT. It translates to CASSLSTGRTEAFF.

CDR3 nucleotide sequence: TGTGCCAGCAGCCTCCGACCGCGCGAGGCTGGCTACACCTTC. Amino acids: CASSLRPREAGYTF. The V gene is TRBV3-1, the J gene TRBJ1-2; D is uncertain. Germline CDR1 is LGHDT and CDR2 is YNNKEL (reference sequence). Deletions cut 4 bases from V and 7 bases from J, with 16 bases between. CDR3 length equals 14 residues.

The rearrangement uses TRBV4-1 and TRBJ1-4; D is unclear. The germline CDR1 and CDR2 sequences are MGHRA and YSYEKL. The CDR3 contains 12 residues. V lost 4 bases and J lost 7, with 7 bases in between. The CDR3 region is CASSLIGEKLFF. The CDR3 DNA is TGCGCCAGCAGCCTTATCGGTGAAAAACTGTTTTTT.

This rearrangement joins TRBV9 to TRBJ2-3, with TRBD2 matching 8 bases. Trimming at V came to 0 bases and at J to 6 bases, leaving 12 bases not matched to a gene. This CDR3 has 17 residues. The germline CDR1 and CDR2 sequences are SGDLS and YYNGEE. The CDR3 is CASSVDPPGLVRDTQYF. Written as DNA, the CDR3 is TGTGCCAGCAGCGTAGATCCCCCGGGACTAGTGAGGGATACGCAGTATTTT.